What follows are 16 T cell receptor beta chains derived from one specimen sequenced in a study of T-cell reconstitution after alpha-beta-depleted transplantation in children. A TCRbeta library incorporating unique molecular identifiers was prepared. In TCRdb, the PCR reads were re-called with MiXCR into one record per CDR3 protein. The sample carries a few hundred thousand distinct CDR3 sequences, more than 20% recorded once. The sample consisted of PBMCs, taken before TCRalphabeta/CD19-depleted stem cell transplant. These receptor sequences come from a boy younger than two with Wiskott-Aldrich syndrome, due to receive a stem cell transplant.

The rearrangement links TRBV19 to TRBJ1-5, with 7 nucleotides matching TRBD1. V gave up 3 bases and J gave up 2 bases; unmatched junction bases: 10. Germline CDR1 is LNHDA and CDR2 is SQIVND (reference sequence). The CDR3 sequence is 17 residues long. As DNA, the CDR3 is TGTGCCAGTAGTATGGGAATGGGACAGCGGGGCAATCAGCCCCAGCATTTT. Encoded protein: CASSMGMGQRGNQPQHF.

As DNA, the CDR3 is TGTGCCAGCAGTCTGTTTGGCGGGAGGGTCGGGGAGCTGTTTTTT. Its translation is CASSLFGGRVGELFF. The V gene is TRBV28, the J gene TRBJ2-2; 9 bases match TRBD2. Germline assignment: CDR1 MDHEN and CDR2 SYDVKM. Germline trimming cut 5 bases from V and 7 bases from J; bases unmatched to any gene: 8. The CDR3 covers 15 residues.

This clonotype was recorded a few times. The chain joins TRBV20-1 to TRBJ2-1; either TRBD1 or TRBD2 may fit D (5 bases each). CDR3 length: 13 amino acids. Trimming removed 6 bases from V and 4 bases from J, with 13 bases in between. Germline CDR1 DFQATT, CDR2 SNEGSKA (reference sequence). The CDR3 here is CSAATGPYNEQFF. The CDR3 nucleotides are TGCAGTGCGGCTACGGGGCCTTACAATGAGCAGTTCTTC.

This clonotype occurred a few times. The rearrangement uses TRBV5-1 and TRBJ2-1, with D tentatively TRBD2 (6 bases). Germline V CDR1 and CDR2: SGHRS, YFSETQ. This CDR3 contains 13 residues. Trimming stripped 4 bases from V and 5 bases from J, with 10 bases between. CDR3 residues: CASSGTLNNEQFF. The CDR3 DNA reads TGCGCCAGCAGCGGGACTTTGAACAATGAGCAGTTCTTC.

The rearrangement uses TRBV12-3 or TRBV12-4 and TRBJ2-2; TRBD2 matches 10 bases. The CDR3 runs 16 residues. The V segment lost 2 bases and the J segment 2 bases; nucleotides outside the gene matches: 2. As DNA, the CDR3 is TGTGCCAGCAGTTTACTAGCGGGAGTTAACACCGGGGAGCTGTTTTTT. Protein: CASSLLAGVNTGELFF.

V is TRBV24-1 and J is TRBJ1-5; no firm D call. CDR1 and CDR2 (germline): KGHDR, SFDVKD. This CDR3 comprises 14 residues. The V end was cut by 3 bases, the J end by 2 bases, with 7 bases between. CDR3 in DNA: TGTGCCACCAGTGATCAGGACGGCAATCAGCCCCAGCATTTT. It translates to CATSDQDGNQPQHF.

The chain has TRBV2 and TRBJ2-1; TRBD1 is a possible D gene (5 bases). The CDR3 contains 13 residues. V was clipped by 5 bases and J by 8 bases, with 13 bases between them. CDR1 and CDR2 (germline): SNHLY, FYNNEI. The CDR3 nucleotides read TGTGCCAGCAGTTTAGACTGGGGCGATGAGCAGTTCTTC. Its protein product is CASSLDWGDEQFF.

J is TRBJ2-7 and V is TRBV5-1; D perhaps matches TRBD1 (5 bases). The CDR3 is 14 amino acids. V was clipped by 4 bases and J by 6 bases, with 17 bases between them. Germline V gives CDR1 SGHRS, CDR2 YFSETQ. CDR3 DNA sequence: TGCGCCAGCAGCGAACCTTCGACAGCCGGCGAGCAGTACTTC. It specifies CASSEPSTAGEQYF.

CDR3 coding DNA: TGCGCCAGCAGCCAAGGGTTCGGGGGCGCGTCTGGAAACACCATATATTTT. This codes for CASSQGFGGASGNTIYF. The V call is TRBV4-1, the J call TRBJ1-3, with a weak D call TRBD1 (6 bases). Germline V gene sequence: CDR1 MGHRA, CDR2 YSYEKL. The CDR3 is 17 residues long. V lost 1 base and J 1 base, leaving 14 bases between the germline ends.

This clonotype has a count of ten or more. The chain carries TRBV5-1 and TRBJ2-3; the D is unclear. This CDR3 is built from 12 residues. Between the trimmed V and J ends, which lost 0 bases and 5 bases, there was a span of 4 bases. Germline CDR1 and CDR2: SGHRS and YFSETQ. The CDR3 is CASSLGVDTQYF. CDR3 DNA sequence: TGCGCCAGCAGCTTGGGGGTAGATACGCAGTATTTT.

Notes on this clonotype: The CDR3 does not close with the conserved phenylalanine or tryptophan, likely indicating a read error. The V gene is TRBV29-1, the J gene TRBJ2-1; unclear D gene. CDR1 is SQVTM, CDR2 ANQGSEA, per germline. The CDR3 has 12 residues. V gave up 4 bases and J gave up 0 bases, with 4 bases separating them. The DNA of the CDR3 is TGCAGCGTTGGGAACTCCTACAATGAGCAGTTCTCC. It is translated as CSVGNSYNEQFS.

This clonotype was seen only a few times. This chain joins TRBV20-1 and TRBJ1-1; 7 bases are shared with TRBD1. The length of the CDR3 is 14 residues. CDR1 DFQATT and CDR2 SNEGSKA come from the germline V gene (reference sequence). The V and J ends lost 3 bases and 4 bases, in that order; junction bases with no gene match: 8. In nucleotides, the CDR3 is TGCAGTGCTAGTCCGACAGGGTTGATCACTGAAGCTTTCTTT. The encoded protein is CSASPTGLITEAFF.

This clonotype turned up a few times. The chain uses TRBV7-2 and TRBJ2-3; 16 positions agree with TRBD2. In germline, CDR1 is SGHTA, CDR2 FQGNSA. The CDR3 loop spans 16 amino acids. V was clipped by 5 bases and J by 5 bases; unmatched bases: 4. CDR3 nucleotide sequence: TGTGCCAGCAGCGCGGGACTAGCGGGAGGGGTAGATACGCAGTATTTT. Its protein product is CASSAGLAGGVDTQYF.

In its sample, this clonotype was seen a few times. The V call is TRBV27, the J call TRBJ2-2; D is unclear. The CDR3 sequence is 15 residues long. Germline V gene lookup returns CDR1 MNHEY and CDR2 SMNVEV (reference sequence). V lost 5 bases and J lost 5, with 15 bases in between. CDR3 nucleotide sequence: TGTGCCAGCAGTGTTACCCCCCAAGGAACCGGGGAGCTGTTTTTT. Its protein product is CASSVTPQGTGELFF.

Only a few counts were recorded for this clonotype. The chain carries TRBV30 and TRBJ2-5; D remains unclear. The CDR3 is made up of 11 amino acids. Trimming cost V 3 bases and J 5 bases, with 7 bases left between them. In germline, CDR1 is GTSNPN, CDR2 SVGIG (reference sequence). CDR3: CAWRDGETQYF. CDR3 bases: TGTGCCTGGAGAGACGGCGAGACCCAGTACTTC.

This clonotype was seen only a few times. The V call is TRBV7-9, the J call TRBJ2-1; 9 bases align to TRBD1. J gave up 8 bases and V 4 bases, and 9 bases lay outside the gene matches. This CDR3 is built from 15 residues. Germline V gene data show CDR1 as SEHNR and CDR2 as FQNEAQ (reference sequence). CDR3 in DNA: TGTGCCAGCAGCTCTATGAATACAGGGGGCGATGAGCAGTTCTTC. Amino acids: CASSSMNTGGDEQFF.